This T cell receptor beta chain was recovered during a study of blood T cells in healthy people across ages. Whole-study findings and limits: Strong correlation linked observed beta diversity and percent naive T cells.

This clonotype was seen more than once but under ten times. The antigen is undetermined. Every participating donor contributed roughly 9.6 milliliters of peripheral blood through a draw. Combining a sample-barcoded 5' primer with a J-beta primer mix, a second PCR ran for roughly 7 to 12 cycles. TCRdb used MiXCR to reprocess the 5' RACE reads, holding one entry per CDR3 protein. This table has about 1.7 million distinct CDR3 sequences, about 28% appearing once. The CDR3 has 14 amino acids. Germline V gene sequence: CDR1 SGHRS, CDR2 YFSETQ. With 5 bases removed from V and 5 bases from J, the gap between germline ends came to 13 bases.

V usage is TRBV5-1 and J usage is TRBJ1-4; TRBD1 is a possible D gene (5 bases). Sequenced input: blood. The clonotype originates from a woman in her 30s in good health. DNA of the CDR3: TGCGCCAGCAGACTAGACAGCACCAATGAAAAACTGTTTTTT. This translates into CASRLDSTNEKLFF.